This TCR beta chain was captured in a study of T cell repertoires in cytomegalovirus infection. As for the study in general: Well-studied HLA-B-restricted epitopes and recently identified HLA-C-restricted epitopes of CMV were both used in the study. Shared public TCR beta signatures pointed to both CMV infection and a matching HLA type.

Notes on this clonotype: Its antigen is not identified.

TCRdb processed the reads anew with MiXCR; each CDR3 protein has one entry. The sample shows around 95,000 distinct CDR3 sequences, roughly 29% of them seen only once. Whole-study findings and limits: Of the TCR beta families, the public ones yielded a cumulative frequency that identified carriers of CMV plus the relevant HLA. The study found HLA-C-restricted CMV-specific TCR beta clonotypes dominating the ex vivo response.

This TCR derives from a human donor in good health (CMV status not recorded). Some clones in this sample may be carry-over from other donors' samples. This specimen consisted of CD8+ T cells from cultured PBMCs, obtained from culture after CMV antigen stimulation.

The CDR3 nucleotides are TGTGCCAGCAGTTTAGGGGAGGCCCATTACGAGCAGTACTTC. This translates into CASSLGEAHYEQYF. The chain has TRBV12-3 or TRBV12-4 and TRBJ2-7, with D perhaps matching TRBD2 (6 bases). The CDR3 is made up of 14 amino acids. V shed 1 base and J shed 4 bases, with 11 bases lying between them.